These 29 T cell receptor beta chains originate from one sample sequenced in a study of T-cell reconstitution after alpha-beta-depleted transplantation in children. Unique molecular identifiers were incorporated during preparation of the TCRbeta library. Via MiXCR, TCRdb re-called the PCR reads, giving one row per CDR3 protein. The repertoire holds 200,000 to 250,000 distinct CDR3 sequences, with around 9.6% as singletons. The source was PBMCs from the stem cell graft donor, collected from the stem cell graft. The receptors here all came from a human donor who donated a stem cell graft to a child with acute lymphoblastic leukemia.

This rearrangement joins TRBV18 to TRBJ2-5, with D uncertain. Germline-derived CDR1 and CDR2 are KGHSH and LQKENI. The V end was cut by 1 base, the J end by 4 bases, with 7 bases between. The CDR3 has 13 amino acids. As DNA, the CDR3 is TGTGCCAGCTCACCACAGGGTCGAGAGACCCAGTACTTC. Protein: CASSPQGRETQYF.

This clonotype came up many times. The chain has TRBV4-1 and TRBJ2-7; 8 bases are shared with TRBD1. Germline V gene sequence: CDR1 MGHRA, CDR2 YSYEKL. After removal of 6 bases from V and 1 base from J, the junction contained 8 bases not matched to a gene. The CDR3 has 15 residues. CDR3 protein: CASRRTGGNSYEQYF. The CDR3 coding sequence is TGCGCCAGCAGACGAACAGGGGGAAATTCCTACGAGCAGTACTTC.

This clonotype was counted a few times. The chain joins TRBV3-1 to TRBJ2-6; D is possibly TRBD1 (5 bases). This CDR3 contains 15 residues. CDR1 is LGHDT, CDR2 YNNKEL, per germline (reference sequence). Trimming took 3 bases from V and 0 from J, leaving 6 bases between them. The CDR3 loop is CASSQDTSGANVLTF. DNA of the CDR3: TGTGCCAGCAGCCAGGACACCTCTGGGGCCAACGTCCTGACTTTC.

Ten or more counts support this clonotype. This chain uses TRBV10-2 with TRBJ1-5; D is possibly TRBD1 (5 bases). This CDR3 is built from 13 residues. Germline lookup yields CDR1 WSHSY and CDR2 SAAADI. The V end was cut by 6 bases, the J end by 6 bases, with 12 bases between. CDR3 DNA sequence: TGCGCCAGCAGACGGGACCTAGGTCAGCCCCAGCATTTT. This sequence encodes CASRRDLGQPQHF.

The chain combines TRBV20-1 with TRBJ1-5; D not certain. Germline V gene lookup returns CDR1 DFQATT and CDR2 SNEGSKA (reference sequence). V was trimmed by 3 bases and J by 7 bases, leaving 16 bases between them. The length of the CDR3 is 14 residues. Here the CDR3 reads CSARIPGRQQPQHF. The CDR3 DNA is TGCAGTGCTAGGATCCCAGGACGTCAGCAGCCCCAGCATTTT.

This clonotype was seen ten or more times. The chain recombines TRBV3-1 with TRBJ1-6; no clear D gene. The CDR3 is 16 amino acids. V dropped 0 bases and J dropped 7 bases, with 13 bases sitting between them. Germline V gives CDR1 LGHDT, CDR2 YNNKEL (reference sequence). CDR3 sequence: CASSQDTGIGNSPLHF. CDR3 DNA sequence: TGTGCCAGCAGCCAAGATACCGGGATCGGCAATTCACCCCTCCACTTT.

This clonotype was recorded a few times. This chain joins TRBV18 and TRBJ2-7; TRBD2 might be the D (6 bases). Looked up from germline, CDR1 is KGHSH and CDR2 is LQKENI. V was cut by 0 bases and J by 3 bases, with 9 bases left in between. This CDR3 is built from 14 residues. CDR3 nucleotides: TGTGCCAGCTCACCACCAAACGGGGGCTACGAGCAGTACTTC. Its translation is CASSPPNGGYEQYF.

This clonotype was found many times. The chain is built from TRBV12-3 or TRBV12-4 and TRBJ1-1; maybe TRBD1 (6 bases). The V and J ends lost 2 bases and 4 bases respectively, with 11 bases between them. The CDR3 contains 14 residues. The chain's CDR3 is CASSLSGAGTEAFF. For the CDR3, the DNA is TGTGCCAGCAGTTTATCGGGGGCAGGCACTGAAGCTTTCTTT.

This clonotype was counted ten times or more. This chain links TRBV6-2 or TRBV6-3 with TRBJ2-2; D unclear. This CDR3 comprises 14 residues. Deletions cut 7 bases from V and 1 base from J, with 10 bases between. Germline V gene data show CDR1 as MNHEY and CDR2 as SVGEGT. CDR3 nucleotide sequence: TGTGCCAGCATTAAACTCAGGAACACCGGGGAGCTGTTTTTT. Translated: CASIKLRNTGELFF.

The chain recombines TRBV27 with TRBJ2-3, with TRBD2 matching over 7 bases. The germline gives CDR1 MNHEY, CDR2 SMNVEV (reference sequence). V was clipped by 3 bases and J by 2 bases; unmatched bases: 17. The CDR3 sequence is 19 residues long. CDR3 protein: CASSFFQTPGTTNTDTQYF. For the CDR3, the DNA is TGTGCCAGCAGTTTCTTCCAGACACCCGGGACTACTAACACAGATACGCAGTATTTT.

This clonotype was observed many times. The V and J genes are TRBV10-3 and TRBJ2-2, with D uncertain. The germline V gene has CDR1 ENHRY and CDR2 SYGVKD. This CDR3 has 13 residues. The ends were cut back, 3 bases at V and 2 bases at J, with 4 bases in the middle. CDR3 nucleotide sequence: TGTGCCATCAGTGACACAAACACCGGGGAGCTGTTTTTT. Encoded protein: CAISDTNTGELFF.

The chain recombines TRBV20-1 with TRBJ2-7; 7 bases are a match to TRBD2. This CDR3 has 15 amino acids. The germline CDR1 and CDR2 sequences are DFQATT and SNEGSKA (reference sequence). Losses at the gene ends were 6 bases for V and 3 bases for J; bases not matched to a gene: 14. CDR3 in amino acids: CSATRGEGPSYEQYF. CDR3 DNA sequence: TGCAGTGCCACCCGAGGGGAGGGCCCAAGCTACGAGCAGTACTTC.

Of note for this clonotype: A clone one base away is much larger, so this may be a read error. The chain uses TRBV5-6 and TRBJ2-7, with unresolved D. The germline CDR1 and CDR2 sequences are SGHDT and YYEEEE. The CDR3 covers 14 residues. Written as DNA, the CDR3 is TGTGCCAGCAGCTTGGTTGGGGTATACTACGTGCAGTACTTC. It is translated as CASSLVGVYYVQYF.

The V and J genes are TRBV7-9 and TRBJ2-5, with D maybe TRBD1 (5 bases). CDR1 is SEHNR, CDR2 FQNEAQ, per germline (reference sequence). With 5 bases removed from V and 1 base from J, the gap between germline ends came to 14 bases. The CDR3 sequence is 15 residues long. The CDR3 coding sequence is TGTGCCAGCAGCCTAGGACACCTTATCCAAGAGACCCAGTACTTC. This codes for CASSLGHLIQETQYF. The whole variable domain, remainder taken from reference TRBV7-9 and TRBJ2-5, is DTGVSQNPRHKITKRGQNVTFRCDPISEHNRLYWYRQTLGQGPEFLTYFQNEAQLEKSRLLSDRFSAERPKGSFSTLEIQRTEQGDSAMYLCASSLGHLIQETQYFGPGTRLLVL.

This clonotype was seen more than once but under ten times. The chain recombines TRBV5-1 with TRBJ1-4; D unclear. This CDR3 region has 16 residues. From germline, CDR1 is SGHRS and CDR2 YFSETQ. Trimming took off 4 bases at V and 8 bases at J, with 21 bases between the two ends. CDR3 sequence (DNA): TGCGCCAGCAGCGCTCAATTACGTCGGCCCGACGAAAAACTGTTTTTT. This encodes CASSAQLRRPDEKLFF.

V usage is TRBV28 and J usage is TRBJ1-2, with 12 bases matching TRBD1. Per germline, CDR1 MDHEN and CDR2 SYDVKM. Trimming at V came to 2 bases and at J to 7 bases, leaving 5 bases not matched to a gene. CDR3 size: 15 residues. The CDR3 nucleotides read TGTGCCAGCAGTTTAGGTGGGACAGGGGGCTTTGGCTACACCTTC. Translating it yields CASSLGGTGGFGYTF.

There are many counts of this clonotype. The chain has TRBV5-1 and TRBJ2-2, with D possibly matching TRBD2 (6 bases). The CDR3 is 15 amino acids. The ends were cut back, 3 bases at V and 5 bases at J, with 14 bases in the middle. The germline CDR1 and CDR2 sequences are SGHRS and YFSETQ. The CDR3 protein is CASSYSSGGTGELFF. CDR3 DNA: TGCGCCAGCAGCTATTCCTCTGGGGGGACCGGGGAGCTGTTTTTT.

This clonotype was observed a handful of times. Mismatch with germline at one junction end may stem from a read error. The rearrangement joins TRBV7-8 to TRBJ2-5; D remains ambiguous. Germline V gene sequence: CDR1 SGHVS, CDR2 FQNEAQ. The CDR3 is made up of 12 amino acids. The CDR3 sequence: CASGLDWETQYF. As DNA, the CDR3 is TGTGCCAGCGGCTTAGATTGGGAGACCCAGTACTTC.

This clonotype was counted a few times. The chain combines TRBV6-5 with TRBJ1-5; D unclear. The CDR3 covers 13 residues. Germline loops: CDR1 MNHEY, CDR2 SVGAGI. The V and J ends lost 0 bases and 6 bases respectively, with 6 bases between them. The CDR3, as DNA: TGTGCCAGCAGTTACTCGCCGAGTCAGCCCCAGCATTTT. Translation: CASSYSPSQPQHF.

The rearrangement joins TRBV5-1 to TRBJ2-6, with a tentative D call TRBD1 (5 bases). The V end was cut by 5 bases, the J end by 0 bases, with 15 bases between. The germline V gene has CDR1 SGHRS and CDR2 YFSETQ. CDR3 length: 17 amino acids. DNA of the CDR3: TGCGCCAGCAGTGGTCGACAGAGTAACTCTGGGGCCAACGTCCTGACTTTC. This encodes CASSGRQSNSGANVLTF.

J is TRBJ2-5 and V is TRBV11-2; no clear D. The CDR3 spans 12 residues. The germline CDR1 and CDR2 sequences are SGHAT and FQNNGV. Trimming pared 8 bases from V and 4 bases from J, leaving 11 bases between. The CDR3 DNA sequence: TGTGCCAGCTGCCGCATTCGAGAGACCCAGTACTTC. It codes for CASCRIRETQYF.

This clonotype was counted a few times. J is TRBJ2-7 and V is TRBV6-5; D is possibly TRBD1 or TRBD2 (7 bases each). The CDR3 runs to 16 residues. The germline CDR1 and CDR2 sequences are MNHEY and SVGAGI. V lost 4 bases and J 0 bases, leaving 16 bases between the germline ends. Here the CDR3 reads CASSSPSGDSSYEQYF. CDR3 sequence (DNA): TGTGCCAGCAGTTCCCCGAGCGGGGACAGCTCCTACGAGCAGTACTTC.

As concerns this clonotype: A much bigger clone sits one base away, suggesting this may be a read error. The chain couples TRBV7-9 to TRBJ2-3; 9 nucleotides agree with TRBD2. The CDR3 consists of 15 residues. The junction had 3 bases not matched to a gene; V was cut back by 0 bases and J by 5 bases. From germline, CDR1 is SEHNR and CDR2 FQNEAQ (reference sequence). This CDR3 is CASSLAAGGQDTQYF. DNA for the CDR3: TGTGCCAGCAGCTTAGCGGCGGGGGGGCAAGATACGCAGTATTTT.

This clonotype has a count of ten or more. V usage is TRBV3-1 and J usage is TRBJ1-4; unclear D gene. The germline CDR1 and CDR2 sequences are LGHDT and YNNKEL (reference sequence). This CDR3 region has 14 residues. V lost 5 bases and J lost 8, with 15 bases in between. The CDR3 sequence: CASSFRSSGEKLFF. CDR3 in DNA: TGTGCCAGCAGCTTCAGGTCCTCTGGCGAAAAACTGTTTTTT.

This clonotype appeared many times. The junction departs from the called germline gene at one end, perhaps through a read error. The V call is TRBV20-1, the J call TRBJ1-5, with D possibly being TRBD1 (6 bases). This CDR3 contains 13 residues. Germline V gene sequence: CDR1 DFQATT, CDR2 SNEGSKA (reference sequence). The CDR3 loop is CSARAGGNQPQHF. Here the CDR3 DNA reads TGCAGTGCTAGAGCCGGGGGCAACCAGCCCCAGCATTTT.

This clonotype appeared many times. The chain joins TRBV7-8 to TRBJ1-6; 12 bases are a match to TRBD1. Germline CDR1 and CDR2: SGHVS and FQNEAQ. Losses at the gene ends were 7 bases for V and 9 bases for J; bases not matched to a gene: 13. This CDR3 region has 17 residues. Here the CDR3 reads CASIFAGTGGAGSPLHF. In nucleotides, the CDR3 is TGTGCCAGCATATTTGCCGGGACAGGGGGCGCGGGTTCACCCCTCCACTTT.

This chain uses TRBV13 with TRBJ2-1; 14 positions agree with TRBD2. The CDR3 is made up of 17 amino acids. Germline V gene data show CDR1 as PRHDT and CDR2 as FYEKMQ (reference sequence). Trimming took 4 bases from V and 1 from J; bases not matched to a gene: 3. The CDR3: CASSSGLAGESYNEQFF. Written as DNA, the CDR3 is TGTGCCAGCAGCTCGGGACTAGCGGGGGAGTCCTACAATGAGCAGTTCTTC.

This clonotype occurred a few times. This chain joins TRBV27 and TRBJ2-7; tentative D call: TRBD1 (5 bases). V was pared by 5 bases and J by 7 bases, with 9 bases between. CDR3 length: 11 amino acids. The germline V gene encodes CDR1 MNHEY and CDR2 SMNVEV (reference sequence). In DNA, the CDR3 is TGTGCCAGCAGTACGACAGAAGAGCAGTACTTC. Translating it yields CASSTTEEQYF.

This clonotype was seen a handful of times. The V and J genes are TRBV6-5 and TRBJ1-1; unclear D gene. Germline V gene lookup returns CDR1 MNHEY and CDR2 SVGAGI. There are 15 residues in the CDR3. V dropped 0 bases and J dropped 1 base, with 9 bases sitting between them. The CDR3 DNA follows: TGTGCCAGCAGTTACTCGAGGCTGGGGAACACTGAAGCTTTCTTT. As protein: CASSYSRLGNTEAFF.